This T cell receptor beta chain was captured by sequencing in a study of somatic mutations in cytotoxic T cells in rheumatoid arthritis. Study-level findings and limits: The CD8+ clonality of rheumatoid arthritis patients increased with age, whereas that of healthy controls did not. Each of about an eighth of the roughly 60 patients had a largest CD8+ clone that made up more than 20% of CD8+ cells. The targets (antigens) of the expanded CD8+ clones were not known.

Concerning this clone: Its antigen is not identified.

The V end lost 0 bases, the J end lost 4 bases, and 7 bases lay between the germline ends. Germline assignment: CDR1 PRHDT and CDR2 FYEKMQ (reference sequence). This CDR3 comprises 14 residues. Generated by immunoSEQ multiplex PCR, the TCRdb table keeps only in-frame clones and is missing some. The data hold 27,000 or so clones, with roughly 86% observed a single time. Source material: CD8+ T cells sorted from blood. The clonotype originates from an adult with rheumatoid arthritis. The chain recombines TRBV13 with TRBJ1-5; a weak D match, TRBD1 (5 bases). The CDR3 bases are TGTGCCAGCAGCTTAGGTCGGGGGAATCAGCCCCAGCATTTT. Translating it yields CASSLGRGNQPQHF.